The 28 T cell receptor beta chains below were found in one sample sequenced in a study of T cell changes during pregnancy in multiple sclerosis. Sequencing used immunoSEQ multiplex PCR; TCRdb keeps in-frame clones, though not all of them. The repertoire includes about 73,000 clones, 85% to 95% of them detected once, and about 2.8% sits in the top ten. The sequences come from peripheral blood, collected in the third trimester of pregnancy. The receptors originated from a female donor in good health, enrolled as a control in a pregnancy study.

The CDR3 bases are TGTGCCAGCAGCGTAACCCAGGGTGACAATGAGCAGTTCTTC. Translated, it gives CASSVTQGDNEQFF. This sequence joins TRBV9 and TRBJ2-1; weak D call: TRBD1 (5 bases). The CDR3 contains 14 residues. Per germline, CDR1 SGDLS and CDR2 YYNGEE. V lost 1 base to trimming and J lost 5 bases, with 10 bases between them. The complete variable domain, with remaining parts taken from reference TRBV9 and TRBJ2-1, reads DSGVTQTPKHLITATGQRVTLRCSPRSGDLSVYWYQQSLDQGLQFLIQYYNGEERAKGNILERFSAQQFPDLHSELNLSSLELGDSALYFCASSVTQGDNEQFFGPGTRLTVL.

The chain is built from TRBV7-9 and TRBJ1-6; maybe TRBD1 (5 bases). CDR1 and CDR2 from the germline V gene are SEHNR and FQNEAQ (reference sequence). The CDR3 length is 13 residues. V shed 7 bases and J shed 8 bases, with 12 bases lying between them. The CDR3 DNA sequence: TGTGCCAGCACAGTAGGGGTGTATTCACCCCTCCACTTT. Its translation: CASTVGVYSPLHF.

The V and J genes are TRBV28 and TRBJ1-5; the match to TRBD1 covers 8 bases. The V segment lost 9 bases and the J segment 5 bases; nucleotides outside the gene matches: 9. Germline V gene lookup returns CDR1 MDHEN and CDR2 SYDVKM. This CDR3 has 14 amino acids. The CDR3 region has the DNA TGTGCCAGTAAAGTACAGGGGGGGTATCAGCCCCAGCATTTT. Its protein product is CASKVQGGYQPQHF.

There are a few counts of this clone. The chain carries TRBV28 and TRBJ1-2, with no clear D. The CDR3 runs to 13 residues. Trimming pared 4 bases from V and 4 bases from J, leaving 10 bases between. CDR1 and CDR2 from the germline V gene are MDHEN and SYDVKM. The CDR3 DNA is TGTGCCAGCAGTTACCCCGGACTCTATGGCTACACCTTC. This gives the protein CASSYPGLYGYTF.

V and J are TRBV4-3 and TRBJ2-2; D might be TRBD1 (5 bases). The CDR3 consists of 15 residues. V dropped 0 bases and J dropped 6 bases, with 11 bases sitting between them. Germline assignment: CDR1 LGHNA and CDR2 YSLEER. CDR3 residues: CASSQDRVSAGELFF. The DNA for the CDR3 is TGCGCCAGCAGCCAAGACAGGGTCTCTGCCGGGGAGCTGTTTTTT.

Only a few counts were recorded for this clone. V is TRBV9 and J is TRBJ1-1; D call uncertain. CDR1 is SGDLS, CDR2 YYNGEE, per germline. Trimming removed 2 bases at V and 4 bases at J, with 12 bases between. CDR3 length equals 14 residues. The CDR3 DNA sequence: TGTGCCAGCAGCGTCTCTGTTGGCAGCACTGAAGCTTTCTTT. Translating gives CASSVSVGSTEAFF.

The genes are TRBV6-7 and TRBJ1-1; TRBD1 is a possible D gene (6 bases). TRBV6-7 is sorted into the ORF group, with uncertain function. The V end was cut by 2 bases, the J end by 3 bases, with 13 bases between. This CDR3 has 15 residues. CDR3 amino acids: CASSYPPPGDTEAFF. CDR3 coding DNA: TGTGCCAGCAGTTACCCCCCCCCAGGGGACACTGAAGCTTTCTTT.

This sequence joins TRBV29-1 and TRBJ2-4; TRBD1 matches at 10 bases. Looked up from germline, CDR1 is SQVTM and CDR2 is ANQGSEA. CDR3 length: 16 residues. V shed 3 bases, J shed 3 bases, and the junction held 8 bases outside the gene matches. The CDR3 loop is CSVEDRGLIGKNIQYF. The CDR3 coding sequence is TGCAGCGTTGAGGACAGGGGGTTAATTGGCAAAAACATTCAGTACTTC.

The chain is built from TRBV6-6 and TRBJ1-2, with 9 bases fitting TRBD1. Germline CDR1 MNHNY, CDR2 SVGAGI (reference sequence). The CDR3 length is 13 residues. V dropped 4 bases and J dropped 8; count of bases not matched to a gene: 5. CDR3 sequence: CASSSDRGVGYTF. The DNA for the CDR3 is TGTGCCAGCAGTTCCGACAGGGGGGTCGGCTACACCTTC.

The chain joins TRBV5-4 to TRBJ2-5, with 10 bases identical to TRBD2. V shed 3 bases and J 2 bases; nucleotides not matched to a gene: 10. The CDR3 length is 17 residues. In germline, CDR1 is SGHNT, CDR2 YYREEE (reference sequence). Written as DNA, the CDR3 is TGTGCCAGCAGCTCGCCTGTAGCGGGGGGATTTCAAGAGACCCAGTACTTC. It translates to CASSSPVAGGFQETQYF.

The CDR3 loop is CASSQDNTLAGGEQFF. CDR3 bases: TGCGCCAGCAGCCAAGATAACACTTTAGCGGGGGGCGAGCAGTTCTTC. The V and J genes are TRBV4-1 and TRBJ2-1, with 10 bases that match TRBD2. The length of the CDR3 is 16 residues. Germline lookup yields CDR1 MGHRA and CDR2 YSYEKL. J lost 10 bases, V lost 0 bases, and 9 bases had no gene match.

In its sample, this clone was seen once. V gene TRBV10-1 combines with J gene TRBJ2-7; maybe TRBD2 (6 bases). With 2 bases removed from V and 5 bases from J, the gap between germline ends came to 13 bases. The CDR3 covers 14 residues. CDR1 and CDR2 from the germline V gene are WNHNN and SYGVQD (reference sequence). CDR3 residues: CASSERTGGHEQYF. CDR3 coding DNA: TGCGCCAGCAGTGAGCGGACTGGAGGGCACGAGCAGTACTTC.

The gene calls are TRBV27 and TRBJ1-1; 8 bases line up with TRBD1. Germline trimming cut 7 bases from V and 3 bases from J; bases unmatched to any gene: 10. From germline, CDR1 is MNHEY and CDR2 SMNVEV (reference sequence). This CDR3 comprises 15 residues. CDR3: CASTPRQGPHTEAFF. CDR3 nucleotides: TGTGCCAGCACCCCAAGACAGGGGCCCCACACTGAAGCTTTCTTT.

The rearrangement uses TRBV27 and TRBJ1-2, with 9 bases matching TRBD1. The V gene end was trimmed by 4 bases and the J gene end by 3 bases; junction bases not matched to a gene: 6. The CDR3 has 15 amino acids. Germline CDR1 MNHEY, CDR2 SMNVEV (reference sequence). The CDR3 nucleotides read TGTGCCAGCAGTTGGTCAGGACAGGGGTACTATGGCTACACCTTC. Translating it yields CASSWSGQGYYGYTF.

CDR3 in DNA: TGTGCCAGCAGCTTAGGGGGGGCGAGGGAGCAGTACTTC. Residues: CASSLGGAREQYF. V gene TRBV5-8 combines with J gene TRBJ2-7; possibly TRBD2 for D (7 bases). Germline V gene lookup returns CDR1 SGHTS and CDR2 YDEGEE. V was shortened by 2 bases and J by 7 bases, with 13 bases between the two germline ends. CDR3 length: 13 amino acids.

This clone appeared once. This chain connects TRBV6-4 to TRBJ2-1, with 14 bases lining up with TRBD2. V lost 6 bases, J lost 4 bases, and 14 bases stayed unmatched. Germline V gives CDR1 MRHNA, CDR2 SNTAGT. The CDR3 is made up of 19 amino acids. CDR3 bases: TGTGCCAGCAGAATGACTAGCGGGAGGGCCTTCAGAACTTACAATGAGCAGTTCTTC. Its translation: CASRMTSGRAFRTYNEQFF.

The chain has TRBV11-2 and TRBJ2-5, with D possibly matching TRBD1 (6 bases). Germline-derived CDR1 and CDR2 are SGHAT and FQNNGV. This CDR3 comprises 15 residues. Trimming stripped 6 bases from V and 4 bases from J, with 18 bases between. In DNA, the CDR3 is TGTGCCAGCAGAAGAATGAGGGGGAATCGAGAGACCCAGTACTTC. Protein: CASRRMRGNRETQYF.

This chain uses TRBV6-1 with TRBJ1-3; D might be TRBD1 (5 bases). Germline loops: CDR1 MNHNS, CDR2 SASEGT. V was cut by 3 bases and J by 1 base, with 13 bases left in between. This CDR3 contains 16 residues. The CDR3 spells CASSDSLRASGNTIYF. The CDR3 nucleotides are TGTGCCAGCAGTGATTCTCTCAGGGCGTCTGGAAACACCATATATTTT.

This chain links TRBV6-1 with TRBJ1-2, with 7 bases aligning to TRBD1. V was pared by 6 bases and J by 6 bases, with 1 base of the junction left unmatched. The V gene's germline CDR1 is MNHNS and CDR2 SASEGT. The CDR3 extends over 11 amino acids. The CDR3 loop reads CASRDRDGYTF. The CDR3 bases are TGTGCCAGCAGAGACAGGGATGGCTACACCTTC.

In the case of this clone: Mismatch with germline at one junction end may stem from a read error. The gene calls are TRBV19 and TRBJ2-5; tentative D call: TRBD2 (6 bases). Germline CDR1 is LNHDA and CDR2 is SQIVND (reference sequence). The CDR3 extends over 13 amino acids. CDR3 residues: CASSLEREETQYF. CDR3 nucleotides: TGTGCCAGTAGTCTAGAGCGGGAAGAGACCCAGTACTTC. The full variable domain, completed using reference TRBV19 and TRBJ2-5, is DGGITQSPKYLFRKEGQNVTLSCEQNLNHDAMYWYRQDPGQGLRLIYYSQIVNDFQKGDIAEGYSVSREKKESFPLTVTSAQKNPTAFYLCASSLEREETQYFGPGTRLLVL.

This clone was recorded only once. The chain combines TRBV6-5 with TRBJ1-6; tentatively, D is TRBD1 (6 bases). CDR1 MNHEY and CDR2 SVGAGI come from the germline V gene. The V end lost 2 bases, the J end lost 9 bases, and 17 bases lay between the germline ends. CDR3 length equals 16 residues. CDR3 amino acids: CASSYVPGVKGSPLHF. The CDR3 coding sequence is TGTGCCAGCAGTTACGTTCCAGGGGTTAAGGGTTCACCCCTCCACTTT.

This chain connects TRBV30 to TRBJ2-5, with D possibly matching TRBD1 (6 bases). The ends were cut back, 0 bases at V and 5 bases at J, with 16 bases in the middle. Germline CDR1 and CDR2: GTSNPN and SVGIG (reference sequence). CDR3 length: 15 residues. The CDR3 DNA reads TGTGCCTGGAGTGTAGGAACAGGGTTCGGGGAGACCCAGTACTTC. Translated, it gives CAWSVGTGFGETQYF.

The chain couples TRBV14 to TRBJ2-3; D is unclear. Trimming removed 4 bases from V and 0 bases from J, with 5 bases in between. This CDR3 region has 13 residues. Germline lookup yields CDR1 SGHDN and CDR2 FVKESK. CDR3 protein: CASSPVSTDTQYF. CDR3 coding DNA: TGTGCCAGCAGCCCCGTTAGCACAGATACGCAGTATTTT. Drawing the rest from reference TRBV14 and TRBJ2-3, the complete variable domain is EAGVTQFPSHSVIEKGQTVTLRCDPISGHDNLYWYRRVMGKEIKFLLHFVKESKQDESGMPNNRFLAERTGGTYSTLKVQPAELEDSGVYFCASSPVSTDTQYFGPGTRLTVL.

The chain recombines TRBV11-2 with TRBJ2-5; 7 bases map to TRBD2. After removal of 0 bases from V and 4 bases from J, the junction contained 11 bases not matched to a gene. Germline CDR1 is SGHAT and CDR2 is FQNNGV. The CDR3 is made up of 17 amino acids. The DNA of the CDR3 is TGTGCCAGCAGCTTAGAAGCGGGAAGGGCGGTGAGAGAGACCCAGTACTTC. The encoded protein is CASSLEAGRAVRETQYF.

This chain links TRBV7-9 with TRBJ2-7; 7 nucleotides align to TRBD2. The V segment lost 1 base and the J segment 3 bases; nucleotides outside the gene matches: 12. The germline gives CDR1 SEHNR, CDR2 FQNEAQ (reference sequence). There are 17 residues in the CDR3. This chain's CDR3 is CASSLDVPPAGNYEQYF. For the CDR3, the DNA is TGTGCCAGCAGCTTAGATGTCCCCCCAGCGGGAAACTACGAGCAGTACTTC.

The CDR3 loop reads CASSQEPSGGPWETQYF. The CDR3 coding sequence is TGTGCCAGCAGCCAAGAGCCTAGCGGGGGCCCCTGGGAGACCCAGTACTTC. The rearrangement joins TRBV4-2 to TRBJ2-5; 10 positions agree with TRBD2. The length of the CDR3 is 17 residues. Germline V gene data show CDR1 as LGHNA and CDR2 as YNFKEQ. V shed 0 bases, J shed 5 bases, and the junction held 9 bases outside the gene matches.

The rearrangement links TRBV4-2 to TRBJ2-1, with 8 bases aligning to TRBD1. CDR3 length equals 15 residues. The germline gives CDR1 LGHNA, CDR2 YNFKEQ. Unmatched junction bases numbered 9, after V lost 4 bases and J lost 7 bases. The CDR3 loop reads CASSPTGTGINEQFF. DNA for the CDR3: TGTGCCAGCAGCCCGACCGGGACAGGCATAAATGAGCAGTTCTTC.

This clone was picked up one time. This chain uses TRBV27 with TRBJ2-2, with a weak D call TRBD2 (5 bases). Trimming left V 8 bases short and J 5 bases short, with 12 bases between. Germline V lookup: CDR1 MNHEY, CDR2 SMNVEV (reference sequence). This CDR3 has 13 amino acids. This chain's CDR3 is CASESGGTGELFF. CDR3 sequence (DNA): TGTGCCAGCGAAAGTGGAGGTACCGGGGAGCTGTTTTTT.